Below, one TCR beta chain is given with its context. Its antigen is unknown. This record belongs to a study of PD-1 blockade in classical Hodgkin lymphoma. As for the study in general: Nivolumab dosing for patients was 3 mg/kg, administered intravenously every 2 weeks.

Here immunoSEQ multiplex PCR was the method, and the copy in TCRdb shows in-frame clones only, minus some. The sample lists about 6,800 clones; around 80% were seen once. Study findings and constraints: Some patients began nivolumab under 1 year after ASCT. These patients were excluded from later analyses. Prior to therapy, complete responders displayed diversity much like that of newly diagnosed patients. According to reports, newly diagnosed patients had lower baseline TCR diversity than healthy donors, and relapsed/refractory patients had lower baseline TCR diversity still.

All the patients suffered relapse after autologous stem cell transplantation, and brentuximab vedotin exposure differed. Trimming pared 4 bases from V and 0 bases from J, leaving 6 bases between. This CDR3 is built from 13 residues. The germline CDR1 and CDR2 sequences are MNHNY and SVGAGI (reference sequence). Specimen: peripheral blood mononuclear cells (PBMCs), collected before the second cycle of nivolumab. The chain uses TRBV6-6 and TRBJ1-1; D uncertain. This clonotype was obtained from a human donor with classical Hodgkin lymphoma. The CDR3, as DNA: TGTGCCAGCAGTTCCCGACTGAACACTGAAGCTTTCTTT. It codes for CASSSRLNTEAFF.